These 14 T cell receptor beta chains were all obtained from the same sample, sequenced in a study of blood T cell repertoires in COVID-19 (dated by TCRdb to 2018 to 2020). Library creation used the immunoSEQ multiplex PCR assay. TCRdb took this table from immuneACCESS and kept in-frame rearrangements with V and J called. Such tables lack part of the clones; where checked against another copy, unresolved V genes explain under half of the gap, and the rest is unexplained. In this sample the table shows almost 55,000 clones, more than 75% of which occur a single time. Of the sample, 7.8% falls within the top ten clones. Specimen: peripheral blood. These receptors came from a man aged 50-59 years with active COVID-19.

V is TRBV5-4 and J is TRBJ1-2, with 10 bases aligning to TRBD1. The V and J ends lost 2 bases and 5 bases, in that order; junction bases with no gene match: 3. The CDR3 consists of 14 residues. CDR1 is SGHNT, CDR2 YYREEE, per germline (reference sequence). CDR3 DNA sequence: TGTGCCAGCAGCTTCTGGACAGGGGGGTATGGCTACACCTTC. Its protein product is CASSFWTGGYGYTF.

This sequence joins TRBV4-3 and TRBJ1-4; weak D call: TRBD1 (5 bases). Trimming took 4 bases from V and 7 from J, leaving 19 bases between them. Per germline, CDR1 LGHNA and CDR2 YSLEER. The CDR3 sequence is 16 residues long. CDR3 residues: CASSPSYQGLGEKLFF. CDR3 bases: TGCGCCAGCAGCCCAAGCTATCAGGGCTTGGGTGAAAAACTGTTTTTT.

The DNA for the CDR3 is TGTGCCAGCAGCTTAGTGAGCGGGAGAGGAACCTACAATGAGCAGTTCTTC. It codes for CASSLVSGRGTYNEQFF. This chain connects TRBV7-9 to TRBJ2-1, with 8 bases lining up with TRBD2. There are 17 residues in the CDR3. Trimming at V came to 1 base and at J to 2 bases, leaving 7 bases not matched to a gene. The germline V gene has CDR1 SEHNR and CDR2 FQNEAQ (reference sequence).

V usage is TRBV29-1 and J usage is TRBJ2-7, with 7 positions matching TRBD2. The CDR3 covers 12 residues. CDR1 and CDR2 (germline): SQVTM, ANQGSEA. J gave up 3 bases and V 3 bases, and 2 bases lay outside the gene matches. DNA of the CDR3: TGCAGCGTTGATGGGGGGGGCTACGAGCAGTACTTC. This sequence encodes CSVDGGGYEQYF.

The chain joins TRBV5-6 to TRBJ2-2; D unresolved. Germline V CDR1 and CDR2: SGHDT, YYEEEE. The CDR3 covers 13 residues. V lost 0 bases to trimming and J lost 2 bases, with 2 bases between them. The CDR3 here is CASSLANTGELFF. The CDR3 DNA reads TGTGCCAGCAGCTTGGCTAACACCGGGGAGCTGTTTTTT.

The gene calls are TRBV6-5 and TRBJ1-3; TRBD1 agrees at 7 bases. The germline CDR1 and CDR2 sequences are MNHEY and SVGAGI. With V trimmed by 5 bases and J by 0 bases, 4 bases remained unmatched. CDR3 length: 15 residues. The CDR3 sequence is CASSTGVTSGNTIYF. The CDR3 DNA is TGTGCCAGCAGTACAGGGGTCACCTCTGGAAACACCATATATTTT.

In this sample, this clone turned up a few times. The V gene is TRBV23-1, the J gene TRBJ2-5, with 8 bases fitting TRBD1. TRBV23-1 is an ORF, with its function uncertain. The CDR3 sequence is 17 residues long. The V and J ends lost 3 bases and 5 bases, in that order; junction bases with no gene match: 14. Written as DNA, the CDR3 is TGCGCCAGCAGTCACCACGTCCAGGGGGCGCGGTGGGAGACCCAGTACTTC. Its translation is CASSHHVQGARWETQYF.

V is TRBV20-1 and J is TRBJ2-7; tentative D call: TRBD1 (6 bases). CDR3 length: 10 residues. V was trimmed by 2 bases and J by 12 bases, leaving 11 bases between them. Germline lookup yields CDR1 DFQATT and CDR2 SNEGSKA (reference sequence). The CDR3 reads CSARSDRMYF. The CDR3 bases are TGCAGTGCTAGATCGGACAGAATGTACTTC.

This clone was detected once. The gene calls are TRBV18 and TRBJ2-5, with 8 bases fitting TRBD1. Germline lookup yields CDR1 KGHSH and CDR2 LQKENI. The CDR3 covers 16 residues. J was trimmed by 4 bases and V by 6 bases; bases with no gene match: 13. As DNA, the CDR3 is TGTGCCAGCTCCCCGGTAGCCGGGACAGGAGGAGAGACCCAGTACTTC. As protein: CASSPVAGTGGETQYF.

The chain recombines TRBV5-5 with TRBJ2-7; 9 nucleotides agree with TRBD1. The V and J ends lost 2 bases and 7 bases, in that order; junction bases with no gene match: 22. Germline loops: CDR1 SGHKS, CDR2 YYEKEE (reference sequence). The CDR3 runs 19 residues. For the CDR3, the DNA is TGTGCCAGCAGCTTCATTGTTTCGGTAGGAAGGACAGGGGTCGAGGAGCAGTACTTC. Translation: CASSFIVSVGRTGVEEQYF.

The chain uses TRBV28 and TRBJ2-1; D perhaps matches TRBD2 (6 bases). Per germline, CDR1 MDHEN and CDR2 SYDVKM. V was clipped by 4 bases and J by 15 bases, with 19 bases between them. The CDR3 is 13 amino acids. CDR3 sequence reads: CASSSLGTFSPFF. CDR3 nucleotides: TGTGCCAGCAGTTCACTTGGGACTTTTAGCCCGTTCTTC.

V is TRBV28 and J is TRBJ2-1, with 9 bases matching TRBD2. Trimming removed 4 bases from V and 7 bases from J; junction bases left unmatched: 8. This CDR3 contains 15 residues. Germline CDR1 is MDHEN and CDR2 is SYDVKM. CDR3 DNA: TGTGCCAGCAGTTCTGGCGGGGGGGGTTTTAATGAGCAGTTCTTC. As protein: CASSSGGGGFNEQFF.

This chain links TRBV7-2 with TRBJ2-2; possibly TRBD2 for D (6 bases). This CDR3 is 17 amino acids long. Trimming shortened V by 5 bases and J by 1 base, and 17 bases separated the two germline ends. Germline V lookup: CDR1 SGHTA, CDR2 FQGNSA. The CDR3 DNA reads as TGTGCCAGCAGCCTGTCACGGGCTAGCGTGAACACCGGGGAGCTGTTTTTT. Protein product: CASSLSRASVNTGELFF.

This chain uses TRBV5-1 with TRBJ2-2; TRBD1 agrees at 8 bases. Germline assignment: CDR1 SGHRS and CDR2 YFSETQ. The V segment lost 1 base and the J segment 6 bases; nucleotides outside the gene matches: 8. The CDR3 spans 16 residues. CDR3 coding DNA: TGCGCCAGCAGCTTGCCCCTCGGGACAGGCGCCGGGGAGCTGTTTTTT. Protein sequence: CASSLPLGTGAGELFF.